The clone carrying this TCR beta chain was detected only once. The sample originates from a study of blood T cell repertoires in COVID-19. The germline gives CDR1 LNHDA, CDR2 SQIVND (reference sequence). This CDR3 spans 18 amino acids. V dropped 3 bases and J dropped 5 bases, with 25 bases sitting between them. Sequenced by immunoSEQ multiplex PCR; TCRdb stores in-frame clones only, minus some. This repertoire shows under 300,000 clones, roughly 82% found once; its top ten account for 4.5% to 6%. The chain employs TRBV19 and TRBJ1-1; weak D call: TRBD1 (6 bases). The sample was peripheral blood. The sequence came from a woman of 80 years or more with active or convalescent COVID-19. CDR3 loop: CASSISGRGGASVTEAFF. As DNA, the CDR3 is TGTGCCAGTAGTATTTCGGGGCGCGGGGGGGCAAGTGTGACTGAAGCTTTCTTT.